This T cell receptor beta chain was recorded in a study of blood T cell repertoires in COVID-19. TCRdb's table, derived via immunoSEQ multiplex PCR, lists solely in-frame clones and lacks some. The sample carries around 300,000 clones, around 90% recorded once. This clone was picked up one time. The CDR3 spans 13 residues. V lost 5 bases and J lost 4; bases outside the gene matches: 3. Germline assignment: CDR1 MDHEN and CDR2 SYDVKM. The chain carries TRBV28 and TRBJ2-5, with 8 bases lining up with TRBD1. The receptor was derived from a woman aged 40 to 50 who had recovered from COVID-19. The sample taken for sequencing was PBMCs or T cells enriched from blood (not recorded which). The CDR3 spells CASSTGQGETQYF. In DNA, the CDR3 is TGTGCCAGCAGTACCGGACAGGGAGAGACCCAGTACTTC.